The clone carrying this T cell receptor (beta chain) has just a few counts. Its target is unknown. V trimming: 5 bases; J trimming: 6 bases; junction bases outside the gene matches: 6. This CDR3 contains 13 residues. Looked up from germline, CDR1 is PRHDT and CDR2 is FYEKMQ (reference sequence). Each CDR3 protein is one row after TCRdb ran MiXCR on the reads. Of roughly 600,000 distinct CDR3 sequences listed, 20% to 25% are singletons. This sample was taken from a study of T cell repertoires in cytomegalovirus infection. General study findings and limits: Predominance within the ex vivo response was attributable to HLA-C-restricted CMV-specific TCR beta clonotypes. CMV carriers having the relevant HLA were flagged by cumulative public TCR beta family frequency.

The TCR sequence derives from a human donor in good health (CMV status not recorded). Some clones in this sample may be carry-over from other donors' samples. The sequencing sample was made of CD8+ T cells from PBMCs. The chain is built from TRBV13 and TRBJ1-2; 7 nucleotides agree with TRBD1. CDR3 in DNA: TGTGCCAGCAGCATGGGACAGCCCGATGGCTACACCTTC. Residues: CASSMGQPDGYTF.